One T cell receptor (beta chain) is described in this entry. Its antigen remains unknown. The source of the sample is a study of T-cell memory formation after mild COVID-19. Study at large: Across donors, TCR clusters were largely donor specific.

UMIs and sample barcodes were carried by the TCR alpha and TCR beta cDNA libraries that 5'RACE produced using constant-segment primers. Via MiXCR, TCRdb re-called the 5' RACE reads, giving one row per CDR3 protein. In the table there are a few hundred thousand distinct CDR3 sequences, more than 20% of which are singletons. CDR3 length: 15 residues. Germline V gene sequence: CDR1 SNHLY, CDR2 FYNNEI. Trimming removed 1 base from V and 5 bases from J, with 11 bases in between. Study-level points and caveats: Most CD4+ clones that shrank were in CM and EM, while CD8+ ones turned up in EMRA. Clones contracting day 15 to 85 were balanced CD4/CD8; later expanders leaned CD4+.

This clonotype was obtained from an adult woman who had mild COVID-19 (a few samples of this study predate the infection). Cell type and time point are not known. Sequenced sample: PBMCs or a T cell subset sorted from them (not recorded which). The chain joins TRBV2 to TRBJ1-4; D possibly corresponds to TRBD1 (5 bases). This CDR3 is CASSEVRDGNEKLFF. The CDR3 DNA reads TGTGCCAGCAGTGAAGTCCGGGACGGAAATGAAAAACTGTTTTTT.